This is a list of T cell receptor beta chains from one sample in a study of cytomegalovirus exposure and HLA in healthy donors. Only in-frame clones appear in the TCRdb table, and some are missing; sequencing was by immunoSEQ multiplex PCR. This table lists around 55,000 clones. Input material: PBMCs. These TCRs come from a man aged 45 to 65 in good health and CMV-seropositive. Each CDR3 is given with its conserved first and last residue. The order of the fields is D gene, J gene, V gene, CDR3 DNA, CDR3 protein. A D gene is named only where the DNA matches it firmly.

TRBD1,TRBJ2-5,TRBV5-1,TGCGCCAGCAGCGTCGGGGACAGGGGCATAGGAGAGACCCAGTACTTC,CASSVGDRGIGETQYF
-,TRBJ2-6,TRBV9,TGTGCCAGCAGCGGCTCCAGGGTCTCTGGGGCCAACGTCCTGACTTTC,CASSGSRVSGANVLTF
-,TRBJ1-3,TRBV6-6,TGTGCCAGCAGTCCGCTCAAGAGCTCTGGAAACACCATATATTTT,CASSPLKSSGNTIYF
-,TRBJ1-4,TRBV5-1,TGCGCCAGCAGCTTGGGCGGGGTCGTTACTGAAAAACTGTTTTTT,CASSLGGVVTEKLFF
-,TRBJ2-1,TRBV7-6,TGTGCCAGCAGCTATACGACAGGTTGGGGCAATGAGCAGTTCTTC,CASSYTTGWGNEQFF
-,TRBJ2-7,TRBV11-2,TGTGCCAGCAGCTTAGATCGGGGGTACGAGCAGTACTTC,CASSLDRGYEQYF
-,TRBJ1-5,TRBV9,TGTGCCAGCAGCGTAGGTCTTAGCAATCAGCCCCAGCATTTT,CASSVGLSNQPQHF
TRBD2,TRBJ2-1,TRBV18,TGTGCCAGCTCACCACCGGGACTAGACTCTGAGTTCTTC,CASSPPGLDSEFF
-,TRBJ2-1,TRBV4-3,TGCGCCAGCAGCCAAGAGAAGGGAGGGGGGCATGAGCAGTTCTTC,CASSQEKGGGHEQFF
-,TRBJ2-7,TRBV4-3,TGCGCCAGCAGCCAAGCGTGGACTTCGGTCTACGAGCAGTACTTC,CASSQAWTSVYEQYF
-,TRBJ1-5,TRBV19,TGTGCCAGTAGTATTGCCGGGGGTGGCAATCAGCCCCAGCATTTT,CASSIAGGGNQPQHF
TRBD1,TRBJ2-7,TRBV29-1,TGCAGCGCGTTCGTCCGGGACAGGGGATCGTACGAGCAGTACTTC,CSAFVRDRGSYEQYF
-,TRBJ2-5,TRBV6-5,TGTGCCAGCAGCCCCCTCGGGAGAGGCCAAGAGACCCAGTACTTC,CASSPLGRGQETQYF
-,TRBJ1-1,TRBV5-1,TGCGCCAGCAGCTTGCGCGAGAACACTGAAGCTTTCTTT,CASSLRENTEAFF
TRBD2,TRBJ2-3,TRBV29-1,TGCAGCGTGGTGACTAGCGGGGGCACAGATACGCAGTATTTT,CSVVTSGGTDTQYF
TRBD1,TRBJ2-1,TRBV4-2,TGTGCCAGCAGCCAAGACCGGACCTTTTTTCCGGGACAGGCATACAATGAGCAGTTCTTC,CASSQDRTFFPGQAYNEQFF
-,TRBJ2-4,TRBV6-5,TGTGCCAGCAGTTCCCCAGGGGAAAACATTCAGTACTTC,CASSSPGENIQYF
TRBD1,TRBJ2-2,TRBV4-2,TGTGCCAGCAGCCAAGACAGGGGGAAGGGCGGGGAGCTGTTTTTT,CASSQDRGKGGELFF
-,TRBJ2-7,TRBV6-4,TGTGCCAGCAAGAAGCGTCACTCCTACGAGCAGTACTTC,CASKKRHSYEQYF
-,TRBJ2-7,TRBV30,TGTGCCTGGGGGACAATTGCTTACGAGCAGTACTTC,CAWGTIAYEQYF
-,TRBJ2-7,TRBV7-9,TGTGCCAGCAGTTCAGCGGTTGAGCAGTACTTC,CASSSAVEQYF
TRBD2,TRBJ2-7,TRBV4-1,TGCGCCAGCAGCCAAGAGCTTTCAGGGAGCGGGAGGGATGAGCAGTACTTC,CASSQELSGSGRDEQYF
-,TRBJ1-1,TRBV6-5,TGTGCCAGCAGTTACACGGGGAACACTGAAGCTTTCTTT,CASSYTGNTEAFF
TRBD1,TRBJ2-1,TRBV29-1,TGCAGCGTTGATCCGAAGGGACAGGGCAATGAGCAGTTCTTC,CSVDPKGQGNEQFF
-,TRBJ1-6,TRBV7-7,TGTGCTAGCAGCCGGGTGCCTAATTCACCCCTCCACTTT,CASSRVPNSPLHF
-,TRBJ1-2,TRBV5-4,TGTGCCAGCAGCGTAACAGGAAACTATGGCTACACCTTC,CASSVTGNYGYTF
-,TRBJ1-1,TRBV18,TGTGCCAGCTCACCAGGGCAGATTATGAACACTGAAGCTTTCTTT,CASSPGQIMNTEAFF
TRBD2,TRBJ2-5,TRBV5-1,TGCGCCAGCAGCCCCGGGTCCGGGGGGGGGCAAGAGACCCAGTACTTC,CASSPGSGGGQETQYF
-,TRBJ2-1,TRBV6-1,TGTGCCAGCAAGGAACTAGACCCCTACAATGAGCAGTTCTTC,CASKELDPYNEQFF
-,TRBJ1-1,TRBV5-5,TGTGCCAGCAGCTTGGGCGTTGAAGCGGGGAGGAACACTGAAGCTTTCTTT,CASSLGVEAGRNTEAFF
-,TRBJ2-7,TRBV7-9,TGTGCCAGCAGCCACCCACGGTGGAAGGGGGCCTACGAGCAGTACTTC,CASSHPRWKGAYEQYF
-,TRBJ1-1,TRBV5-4,TGTGCCAGCAGCTCAGGACAGAGGCTACAAGCTTTCTTT,CASSSGQRLQAFF
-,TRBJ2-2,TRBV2,TGTGCCAGCAGCTATACTAGCACGAACACCGGGGAGCTGTTTTTT,CASSYTSTNTGELFF
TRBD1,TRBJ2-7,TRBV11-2,TGTGCCAGCAGCTTTGGGGGCACCGGGACAGCGTCCTACGAGCAGTACTTC,CASSFGGTGTASYEQYF
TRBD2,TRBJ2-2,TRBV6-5,TGTGCCAGCAGCATGTTCCGCGGGAGGGGGGAGCTGTTTTTT,CASSMFRGRGELFF
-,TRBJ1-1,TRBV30,TGTGCCTGGGGATACTCTCCGAGGGGAGGCACTGAAGCTTTCTTT,CAWGYSPRGGTEAFF
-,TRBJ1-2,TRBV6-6,TGTGCCAGCAGCGTACCGCAGCGCTCTAACTATGGCTACACCTTC,CASSVPQRSNYGYTF
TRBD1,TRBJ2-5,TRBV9,TGTGCCAGCAGCGTCGGGACAGTCCAAGAGACCCAGTACTTC,CASSVGTVQETQYF
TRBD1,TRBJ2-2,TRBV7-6,TGTGCCAGCAGCTCCGGACAGGGGGCCGAAACCGGGGAGCTGTTTTTT,CASSSGQGAETGELFF
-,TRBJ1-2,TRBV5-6,TGTGCCAGCAGCTTGGAACGCGCTGGCTACACCTTC,CASSLERAGYTF
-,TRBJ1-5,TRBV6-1,TGTGCCAGCAGACCCGCGGCGGGGGGCAATCAGCCCCAGCATTTT,CASRPAAGGNQPQHF
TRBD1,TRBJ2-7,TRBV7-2,TGTGCCAGCAGCCCTAGGGACAGCCTCCTAGTGGACGAGCAGTACTTC,CASSPRDSLLVDEQYF
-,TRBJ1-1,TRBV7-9,TGTGCCAGCAGCTTGGCGGGGTTGGCTGAAGCTTTCTTT,CASSLAGLAEAFF
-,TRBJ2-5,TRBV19,TGTGCCAGTAGTGCAGGCCCCGGACAATTCCCAGAGACCCAGTACTTC,CASSAGPGQFPETQYF
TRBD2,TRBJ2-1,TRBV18,TGTGCCAGCTCACCAGGGCGGGGGGCAGTCGCAGGTGAGCAGTTCTTC,CASSPGRGAVAGEQFF
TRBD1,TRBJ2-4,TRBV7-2,TGTGCCAGCAGCTCCTCCCGACAGGGGGACATTCAGTACTTC,CASSSSRQGDIQYF
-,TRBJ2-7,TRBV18,TGTGCCAGCTCACCTACAGGGTTTAACTACGAGCAGTACTTC,CASSPTGFNYEQYF
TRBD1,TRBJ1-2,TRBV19,TGTGCCAGTAGTACGACAGGGGGCGCTGGGGGCTACACCTTC,CASSTTGGAGGYTF
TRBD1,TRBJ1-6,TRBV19,TGTGCCAGTAGTACCCCGCAGGGGGATAATTCACCCCTCCACTTT,CASSTPQGDNSPLHF
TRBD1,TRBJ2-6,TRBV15,TGTGCCACCAGCAGAGATTATGACAGGGGCCTCTCTGGGGCCAACGTCCTGACTTTC,CATSRDYDRGLSGANVLTF